The clone carrying this T cell receptor (beta chain) was seen a few times. Its antigen is not known. This record comes from a study of cytomegalovirus exposure and HLA in healthy donors. Points from the study as a whole: The records held CMV serostatus as the only immune exposure information. Earlier analysis found most TCR beta V segments productive about 87% or about 30% of the time. Most TCR sequences proved rare, with some public TCRs found in many donors.

Both 60 Vbeta primers and 13 Jbeta primers went into the PCR. The data were produced by immunoSEQ multiplex PCR, yet TCRdb's version contains in-frame clones alone and is incomplete. The data show 110,000 to 150,000 clones, about a tenth seen once. Deletions cut 4 bases from V and 4 bases from J, with 11 bases between. The CDR3 length is 13 residues. CDR1 and CDR2 (germline): SGHRS, YFSETQ. The specimen sequenced was PBMCs. This rearrangement joins TRBV5-1 to TRBJ1-2; D remains ambiguous. The receptor comes from a male donor in good health and CMV-seronegative. Written as DNA, the CDR3 is TGCGCCAGCAGCGAGGTTATGAGCTATGGCTACACCTTC. This gives the protein CASSEVMSYGYTF.